This TCR beta chain was documented in a study of T cells after yellow fever vaccination. The ends were cut back, 2 bases at V and 4 bases at J, with 17 bases in the middle. Germline assignment: CDR1 SNHLY and CDR2 FYNNEI. The CDR3 is made up of 17 amino acids. This clonotype was seen more than once but under ten times. TCRdb itself ran the 5' RACE reads through MiXCR, one entry per CDR3 protein. The sample shows 500,000 to 650,000 distinct CDR3 sequences, around a sixth of them seen only once. This clonotype originated in a man younger than 35 who received the YFV17D yellow fever vaccine. This chain uses TRBV2 with TRBJ2-2; D possibly corresponds to TRBD1 (5 bases). This specimen consisted of PBMCs, obtained around 5 days after the first yellow fever vaccination. The CDR3 DNA is TGTGCCAGCAGTGAAAGGGGCAGCCGAACCCTCACCGGGGAGCTGTTTTTT. Encoded protein: CASSERGSRTLTGELFF.